A selection of T cell receptor beta chains follows, all from one sample in a study of early T cells in non-severe SARS-CoV-2 infection. One entry per CDR3 protein, called by TCRdb with MiXCR from the 5' RACE reads. The data contain 65,000 to 70,000 distinct CDR3 sequences, around 9.9% of them singletons. Sequenced sample: whole blood. These TCRs come from an adult who was a healthcare worker with PCR-confirmed SARS-CoV-2 infection or an uninfected control (not recorded which). Both conserved end residues are part of each CDR3. A D gene is named only where the DNA matches it firmly. Some rows have no size entry. The others give once, few or many, or a class for an expanded clone.

CDR3 DNA | CDR3 protein | V gene | D gene | J gene | clone size
TGTGCCAGCAGCTTAAGGGGCTGGACTAGCGGGAGAGGGGACGTAGAGACCCAGTACTTC | CASSLRGWTSGRGDVETQYF | TRBV7-8 | TRBD2 | TRBJ2-5 | few
TGTGCCAGTAGTATTACCCAGACAGGGGGTGGGGCCCAGCATTTT | CASSITQTGGGAQHF | TRBV19 | TRBD1 | TRBJ1-5 | many
TGTGCCAGCAGCCCCTCAGACCGGGATAGGACCCAGTACTTC | CASSPSDRDRTQYF | TRBV5-5 | NA | TRBJ2-5 | few
TGTGCCAGCAGCTTAGATGGACTAGCGGCCTACGAGCAGTACTTC | CASSLDGLAAYEQYF | TRBV11-2 | TRBD2 | TRBJ2-7 | NA
TGTGCCAGCAGCTTGTCCGGGGGCAGGTCCGTTTTAAATGAGCAGTTCTTC | CASSLSGGRSVLNEQFF | TRBV5-4 | NA | TRBJ2-1 | many
TGCGCCAGCAGCCAAGGGCAAAGCGGGAGAATTTACGAGCAGTACTTC | CASSQGQSGRIYEQYF | TRBV4-1 | TRBD2 | TRBJ2-7 | few
TGTGCCAGCAGTTTAGCCGAACAGGGTCGCTACACCTTC | CASSLAEQGRYTF | TRBV28 | NA | TRBJ1-2 | many
TGTGCCAGCAGCCAAGGGTTAAGACTAGCGGGGGGCACCGGGGAGCTGTTTTTT | CASSQGLRLAGGTGELFF | TRBV3-1 | TRBD2 | TRBJ2-2 | few
TGTGCCACCAGTGATGACGGGGATACGCAGTATTTT | CATSDDGDTQYF | TRBV24-1 | NA | TRBJ2-3 | NA
TGTGCCAGCAGATTGTCCCGGGGTTCGGAGTTCTTC | CASRLSRGSEFF | TRBV12-3/TRBV12-4 | NA | TRBJ2-1 | few
TGTGCCAGCAGCCAAGATCCCCGTAGCACAGATACGCAGTATTTT | CASSQDPRSTDTQYF | TRBV3-1 | NA | TRBJ2-3 | NA
TGTGCCAGCACCACCGAGGTCGGCTACAATGAGCAGTTCTTC | CASTTEVGYNEQFF | TRBV5-5 | NA | TRBJ2-1 | few
TGTGCCAGCAGTCCACAGGGTAATAGCAATCAGCCCCAGCATTTT | CASSPQGNSNQPQHF | TRBV6-5 | NA | TRBJ1-5 | NA
TGTGCCAGCAGTTCCTCCGGGACAGGCCATACGGGCGCTGAAGCTTTCTTT | CASSSSGTGHTGAEAFF | TRBV7-9 | TRBD1 | TRBJ1-1 | many
TGTGCCAGCAATCTAGCGGGAGTCTATGAGCAGTTCTTC | CASNLAGVYEQFF | TRBV7-2 | TRBD2 | TRBJ2-1 | few
TGTGCCAGCAGCCCCTTCGTGGGGCATAAAGATACGCAGTATTTT | CASSPFVGHKDTQYF | TRBV2 | NA | TRBJ2-3 | NA
TGTGCCAGCAGTTACTCCTCCAGCGAGACCTTC | CASSYSSSETF | TRBV6-6 | NA | TRBJ1-2 | few
TGTGCCAGCTCACCACCTACTAACCCGCCTTACGAGCAGTACTTC | CASSPPTNPPYEQYF | TRBV18 | NA | TRBJ2-7 | few
TGTGCCACCAGCAGAGAACTAGCAGCAGATACGCAGTATTTT | CATSRELAADTQYF | TRBV15 | NA | TRBJ2-3 | few
TGTGCCAGCAGCCAAGGCCTCCTAGCGGGGAGCACAGATACGCAGTATTTT | CASSQGLLAGSTDTQYF | TRBV14 | TRBD2 | TRBJ2-3 | few
TGTGCCAGCAGCCCTCCGGGACAAGCGGCAGATACGCAGTATTTT | CASSPPGQAADTQYF | TRBV3-1 | NA | TRBJ2-3 | NA
TGTGCCAGCAGTTTAGGTACGAATAACTATGGCTACACCTTC | CASSLGTNNYGYTF | TRBV28 | NA | TRBJ1-2 | NA
TGCAGTGCTAGAGCGGGGACATCGGACACTGAAGCTTTCTTT | CSARAGTSDTEAFF | TRBV20-1 | NA | TRBJ1-1 | many
TGCGCCAGCAGCCCCTGGGGGGAATTGGTATCCGGGGCCAACGTCCTGACTTTC | CASSPWGELVSGANVLTF | TRBV5-1 | NA | TRBJ2-6 | NA
TGTGCCAGCAGTTTCATTTTTCCGGACAGGGGGCATGACGAGCAGTACTTC | CASSFIFPDRGHDEQYF | TRBV28 | TRBD1 | TRBJ2-7 | many
TGTGCCAGCTCACCTAGTCTCGAGACCCAGTACTTC | CASSPSLETQYF | TRBV18 | NA | TRBJ2-5 | few